Listed below are T cell receptor beta chains from one sample, sequenced in a study of regulatory and conventional T cells in RAG deficiency. Data came from immunoSEQ multiplex PCR; TCRdb stores just in-frame clones and leaves some out. The sample has 10,000 or so clones, less than 95% seen once. These records were also assigned to another study, of regulatory T cells.

Sequencing was done on a sample of CD127- CD25+ CD4+ Tregs sorted from blood. These receptors all come from a human donor in good health. Both conserved end residues are part of each CDR3. A D gene is named only where the DNA matches it firmly. Expanded clones are given a class, and other clones once, few, many or no size at all.

J gene,D gene,clone size,V gene,CDR3 DNA,CDR3 protein
TRBJ2-3,TRBD2,once,TRBV6-6,TGTGCCAGCAGTTACCCGACTAGCGGGGGTTTAGGTGCGCAGTATTTT,CASSYPTSGGLGAQYF
TRBJ1-2,TRBD1,.,TRBV19,TGTGCCAGTAGCCGGACAGGGGGTTTTGTGGGTGGCTACACCTTC,CASSRTGGFVGGYTF
TRBJ1-6,.,.,TRBV5-6,TGTGCCAGCAGCTGGGACTTACAGAATTCACCCCTCCACTTT,CASSWDLQNSPLHF
TRBJ1-2,.,.,TRBV9,TGTGCCAGCAGCGTAGCGGGAGGTGCTAACTATGGCTACACCTTC,CASSVAGGANYGYTF
TRBJ2-5,TRBD1,.,TRBV2,TGTGCCAGCAGTTACTTAGGGGGCAGGCAAGAGACCCAGTACTTC,CASSYLGGRQETQYF
TRBJ2-7,.,once,TRBV28,TGTGCCAGCAGTTTTCGAGGCTTATCCTACGAGCAGTACTTC,CASSFRGLSYEQYF
TRBJ2-1,TRBD2,.,TRBV25-1,TGTGCCAGCAGTGAATCCCGTTCCAGCGGGGGTTTCGATGAGCAGTTCTTC,CASSESRSSGGFDEQFF
TRBJ1-5,.,.,TRBV27,TGTGCCAGCAGTTTAAGTAGGACGGGAAATCAGCCCCAGCATTTT,CASSLSRTGNQPQHF
TRBJ2-1,.,once,TRBV7-9,TGTGCCAGCAGCCCCGGACTCCTCCCCGTCAATGAGCAGTTCTTC,CASSPGLLPVNEQFF
TRBJ1-6,.,.,TRBV2,TGTGCCAGCAGCGACAGTGTGAGCTCCTATAATTCACCCCTCCACTTT,CASSDSVSSYNSPLHF
TRBJ1-2,TRBD1,.,TRBV9,TGTGCCAGCAGCGAAGCCCAAGATAACAGGGGTGGCTACACCTTC,CASSEAQDNRGGYTF
TRBJ2-7,.,.,TRBV7-9,TGTGCCAGCAGCCTCCGAGGCGGGGTCCGCTCCTACGAGCAGTACTTC,CASSLRGGVRSYEQYF
TRBJ2-3,.,.,TRBV9,TGTGCCAGCAGCGTAGGCCCCGTAAGTACTACGGGGGGCTTCACAGATACGCAGTATTTT,CASSVGPVSTTGGFTDTQYF
TRBJ1-2,.,.,TRBV6-6,TGTGCCAGCAGTTACGTCAGGCGAACGTATGGCTACACCTTC,CASSYVRRTYGYTF
TRBJ1-5,.,.,TRBV2,TGTGCCAGCAGGGCCGGGAGGATGGGTCAGCCCCAGCATTTT,CASRAGRMGQPQHF
TRBJ2-7,.,.,TRBV10-2,TGCGCCAGCTTGGACAATAACTACGAGCAGTACTTC,CASLDNNYEQYF
TRBJ2-1,.,.,TRBV21-1,TGTGCCAGCAGCAAAGCTAGCGGGGGGGCCGCTCGGGAGCAGTTCTTC,CASSKASGGAAREQFF
TRBJ1-1,.,.,TRBV5-1,TGCGCCAGCTCCTCGGTGCGGGGGGCGGTCACTGAAGCTTTCTTT,CASSSVRGAVTEAFF
TRBJ1-1,TRBD1,.,TRBV7-9,TGTGCCAGCAGCCTCGACAGGGTGAACACTGAAGCTTTCTTT,CASSLDRVNTEAFF
TRBJ2-3,TRBD2,.,TRBV9,TGTGCCAGCAGCGTAGTGTCTAGCGGGGGAGCAGATACGCAGTATTTT,CASSVVSSGGADTQYF